This T cell receptor beta chain stems from a study of OX40 agonist ivuxolimab in advanced cancers. For context, the study as a whole: Ivuxolimab was a fully human IgG2 agonistic monoclonal antibody targeting the costimulatory receptor OX40 (CD134). Intravenous ivuxolimab was administered to patients every 2 weeks at six dose levels: 0.01, 0.1, 0.3, 1.5, 3 and 10 mg/kg. Of the roughly 52 dose-escalation patients, hepatocellular carcinoma was present in around 19, melanoma in some 15, renal cell carcinoma in 9 and head and neck cancer in 9. A male proportion of under 85% and a mean age of approximately 60 years, ranging from 23 to 79, were recorded for the dose-escalation cohort. Patients were allowed to have had prior anti-PD-1, anti-PD-L1 or anti-CTLA-4 therapy, and approximately 40% of the dose-escalation patients had previously received checkpoint inhibitors. Partial responses occurred in three dose-escalation patients, of whom one had hepatocellular carcinoma and two had cutaneous melanoma. The purpose of peripheral TCRbeta sequencing was to test whether ivuxolimab changed TCR sequence diversity and led to clonal T-cell expansion. The paper reports the monotherapy dose-escalation portion (N of about 52 patients) of the phase I ivuxolimab trial. Summary of the overall study and its limitations: The antigen specificity of the clonally expanded peripheral T cells was not determined. At doses of 0.1 to 3.0 mg/kg, clonal expansion of both CD4+ and CD8+ T cells in blood was seen between baseline and week 6. On average, CD8+ T cells showed more expanded clones than CD4+ T cells after ivuxolimab. Low levels of normalized T-cell clonal expansion were also shown by some nonresponding patients. Partial responders in the 0.1-3.0 mg/kg groups had among the lowest normalized peripheral clonal expansion, especially among CD8+ T cells.

Trimming at the junction amounts to 1 base on V and 1 base on J, and the germline ends lie 8 bases apart. Reading the germline V gene gives CDR1 SGHRS and CDR2 YFSETQ. The CDR3 covers 14 residues, taking in both the cysteine and the phenylalanine. The only DNA kept is the CDR3, 42 bases in frame from the first base. For sequencing of the TCRbeta CDR3 region, genomic DNA was extracted from the sorted cells. TCRbeta CDR3 regions were sequenced using the immunoSEQ Assay. This is the immuneACCESS table as TCRdb keeps it, with only in-frame sequences that have V and J called. A part of the clones is gone; compared with another copy, unresolved V genes explain less than half, and the rest is unexplained. Recorded for this sample are approximately 60,000 clones; roughly 80% of them occurred a single time. The biggest ten clones account for 5% of the sample. A remark on this clone: No cognate antigen has been identified for it. Nothing much larger sits one base from this clone, and base qualities are not available. Other DNA sequences within the sample encode an identical CDR3.

The trial excluded patients who had a history of autoimmune disease or were on systemic immunosuppression. Peripheral blood for TCR sequencing was collected from all dose cohorts at baseline, on cycle 4 day 1, and on cycle 7 day 1. Samples came from an open-label, multicenter, first-in-human phase I dose-escalation trial of ivuxolimab. Adults with locally advanced or metastatic melanoma, renal cell carcinoma, hepatocellular carcinoma or head and neck squamous cell carcinoma were enrolled in the trial. CD4+ and CD8+ T cells were sorted separately from peripheral blood before TCR sequencing. The chain employs TRBV5-1 and TRBJ1-1; no D gene can be assigned with confidence. The sequence came from an adult with an advanced solid tumor such as melanoma, head and neck, liver or kidney cancer. The specimen comprised CD4+ or CD8+ T cells sorted from blood, sampled in a trial of the OX40 agonist ivuxolimab. The sequence in DNA is TGCGCCAGCAGCTTGTCATCCGGGAACACTGAAGCTTTCTTT. Translated, it gives CASSLSSGNTEAFF.